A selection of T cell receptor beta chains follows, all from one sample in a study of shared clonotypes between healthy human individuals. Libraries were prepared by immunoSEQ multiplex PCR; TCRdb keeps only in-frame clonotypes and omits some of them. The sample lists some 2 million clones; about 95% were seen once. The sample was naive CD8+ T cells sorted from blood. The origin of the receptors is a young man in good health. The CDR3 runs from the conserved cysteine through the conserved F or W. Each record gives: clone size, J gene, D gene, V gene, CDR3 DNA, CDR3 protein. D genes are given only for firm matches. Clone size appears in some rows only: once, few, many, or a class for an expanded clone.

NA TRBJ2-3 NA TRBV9 TGTGCCAGCAGCGTAGATGGTAGGCCAGGAGATACGCAGTATTTT CASSVDGRPGDTQYF
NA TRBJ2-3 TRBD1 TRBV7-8 TGTGCCAGCAGCTTAGCGCACGGGACAGGTACAGATACGCAGTATTTT CASSLAHGTGTDTQYF
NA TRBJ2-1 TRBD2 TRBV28 TGTGCCAGCACACTAGCGGGGGGGACCAATGAGCAGTTCTTC CASTLAGGTNEQFF
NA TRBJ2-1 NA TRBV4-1 TGCGCCAGCAGTCCGGGCCTCCTATGGGGCAATGAGCAGTTCTTC CASSPGLLWGNEQFF
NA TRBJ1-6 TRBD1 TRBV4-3 TGCGCCAGCAGCCAAGATCCCCCCGGGACAGCGTATAATTCACCCCTCCACTTT CASSQDPPGTAYNSPLHF
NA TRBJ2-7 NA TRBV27 TGTGCCAGCAGGGGATCGACTAGTAACGGGGACGAGCAGTACTTC CASRGSTSNGDEQYF
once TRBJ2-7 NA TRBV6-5 TGTGCCAGCAGTTACTCGTCAGGGCAGAAATTCTACGAGCAGTACTTC CASSYSSGQKFYEQYF
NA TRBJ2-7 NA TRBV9 TGTGCCAGCAGCGTAGGTGGGGTGGCCTACGAGCAGTACTTC CASSVGGVAYEQYF
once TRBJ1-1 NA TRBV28 TGTGCCAGCAGTTTTTCAGAAGGGGCTGAAGCTTTCTTT CASSFSEGAEAFF
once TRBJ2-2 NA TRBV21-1 TGTGCCAGCAGCCGGAGACAGACCCCGGGACAGAAAAACACCGGGGAGCTGTTTTTT CASSRRQTPGQKNTGELFF
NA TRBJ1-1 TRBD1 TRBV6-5 TGTGCCAGCAGAACCCTACAGGGGGCGAGTACTGAAGCTTTCTTT CASRTLQGASTEAFF
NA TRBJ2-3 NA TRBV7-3 TGTGCCAGCAGCTTAGAAGTTGGAACAGATACGCAGTATTTT CASSLEVGTDTQYF
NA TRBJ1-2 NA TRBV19 TGTGCCAGTAGTATAGCTCGGGAGAACTATGGCTACACCTTC CASSIARENYGYTF
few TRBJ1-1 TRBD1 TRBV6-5 TGTGCCAGCCGCTACAACAGGGGGAACACTGAAGCTTTCTTT CASRYNRGNTEAFF
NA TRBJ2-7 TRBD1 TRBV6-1 TGTGCCAGCAGTGAGGCTTCTGGACAGGGATCCTACGAGCAGTACTTC CASSEASGQGSYEQYF
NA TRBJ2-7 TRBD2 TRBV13 TGTGCCAGCAGCTTAGCGGGAGGGGGCTACGAGCAGTACTTC CASSLAGGGYEQYF
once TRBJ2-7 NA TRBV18 TGTGCCAGCTCACCACCAGTCCGAGGTTCCTACGAGCAGTACTTC CASSPPVRGSYEQYF
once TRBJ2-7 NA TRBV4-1 TGCGCCAGCAGCCAAGGGGACGGATCGACCTACGAGCAGTACTTC CASSQGDGSTYEQYF
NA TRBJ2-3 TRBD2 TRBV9 TGTGCCAGCAGCCCTCGGACTAGCGGGAGGGCAGATACGCAGTATTTT CASSPRTSGRADTQYF
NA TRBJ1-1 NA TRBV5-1 TGCGCCAGCAGCTTGGCGGGGACCACTGAAGCTTTCTTT CASSLAGTTEAFF
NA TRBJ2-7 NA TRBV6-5 TGTGCCAGCAGTTACCTCCCAGAGTCCTACGAGCAGTACTTC CASSYLPESYEQYF
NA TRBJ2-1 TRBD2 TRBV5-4 TGTGCCAGCAGCTTGGTGAGGCGGGAGCAGGATGAGCAGTTCTTC CASSLVRREQDEQFF
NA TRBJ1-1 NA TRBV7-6 TGTGCCAGCAGCCTCGAGACCAACACTGAAGCTTTCTTT CASSLETNTEAFF
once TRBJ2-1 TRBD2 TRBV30 TGTGCCTGGAGTCCTAGCGGCAATGAGCAGTTCTTC CAWSPSGNEQFF
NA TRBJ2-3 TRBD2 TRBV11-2 TGTGCCAGCAGCTTTAGCGGGAGAACTAGCACAGATACGCAGTATTTT CASSFSGRTSTDTQYF
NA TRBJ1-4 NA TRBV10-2 TGCGCCAGCAGAGAATATAATGAAAAACTGTTTTTT CASREYNEKLFF
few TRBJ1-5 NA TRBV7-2 TGTGCCAGCAGCTTAGCGCAGATTAGCAATCAGCCCCAGCATTTT CASSLAQISNQPQHF
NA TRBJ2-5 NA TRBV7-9 TGTGCCAGCAGTCCCAGCCAGATTCTTGAAGAGACCCAGTACTTC CASSPSQILEETQYF
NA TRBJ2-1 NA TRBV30 TGTGCCTGGAGTCGATCTGAGGACGGGGACTCCTACAATGAGCAGTTCTTC CAWSRSEDGDSYNEQFF
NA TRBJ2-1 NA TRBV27 TGTGCCAGCAGTTTACTGGGAAGCTCCTACAATGAGCAGTTCTTC CASSLLGSSYNEQFF
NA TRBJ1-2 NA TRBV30 TGTGCCTGGAGTCCGCAGGGGATGAACTATGGCTACACCTTC CAWSPQGMNYGYTF
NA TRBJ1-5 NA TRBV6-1 TGTGCCAGCAGTGAACTAACAGGGTATAGCAATCAGCCCCAGCATTTT CASSELTGYSNQPQHF
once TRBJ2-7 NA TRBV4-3 TGCGCCAGCAGCCCTAGTGGGGGGTACGAGCAGTACTTC CASSPSGGYEQYF
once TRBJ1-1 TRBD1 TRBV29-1 TGCAGCGTTGCACCGAGACAGGGAGGGATCACTGAAGCTTTCTTT CSVAPRQGGITEAFF
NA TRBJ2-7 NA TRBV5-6 TGTGCCAGCAGCCATCAGGACCGTTACGAGCAGTACTTC CASSHQDRYEQYF
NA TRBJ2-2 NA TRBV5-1 TGCGCCAGCAGCTTGGACGGCTACACCGGGGAGCTGTTTTTT CASSLDGYTGELFF
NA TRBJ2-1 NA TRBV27 TGTGCCAGCAGTTTCGACAGACACTCCTACAATGAGCAGTTCTTC CASSFDRHSYNEQFF
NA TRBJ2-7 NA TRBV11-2 TGTGCCAGCAGCCTGGGGGACGGCTACGAGCAGTACTTC CASSLGDGYEQYF
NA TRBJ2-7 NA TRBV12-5 TGTGCTAGTGGTTTGACCCCCTCCCCTAACGAGCAGTACTTC CASGLTPSPNEQYF
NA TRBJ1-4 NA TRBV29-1 TGCAGCGTTGTCGGGGGAACTAATGAAAAACTGTTTTTT CSVVGGTNEKLFF
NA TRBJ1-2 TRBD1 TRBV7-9 TGTGCCAGCAGCCCAGGACAGGGCCCTTTGGATGGCTACACCTTC CASSPGQGPLDGYTF
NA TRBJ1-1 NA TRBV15 TGTGCCACCAGTTCAGGACCCGAAGCTTTCTTT CATSSGPEAFF
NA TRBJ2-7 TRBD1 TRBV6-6 TGTGCCAGCAGTTACCAAACAGGGGGTGAGCAGTACTTC CASSYQTGGEQYF
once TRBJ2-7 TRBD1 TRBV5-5 TGTGCCAGCAGTCAGGACAGGGGGGTGTCCTACGAGCAGTACTTC CASSQDRGVSYEQYF
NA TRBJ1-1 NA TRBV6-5 TGTGCCAGCAACGGCGGACGGCTGAACACTGAAGCTTTCTTT CASNGGRLNTEAFF
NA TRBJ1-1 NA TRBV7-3 TGTGCCAGCAGCTTAACCGGGTCCCCTGTATCAGCTTTCTTT CASSLTGSPVSAFF
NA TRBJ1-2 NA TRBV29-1 TGCAGCGTTGAAGGGGGGCTAATCTATGGCTACACCTTC CSVEGGLIYGYTF
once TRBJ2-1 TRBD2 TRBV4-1 TGCGCCAGCAGCCAAGATAGCGGGGCTTACAATGAGCAGTTCTTC CASSQDSGAYNEQFF
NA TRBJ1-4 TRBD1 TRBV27 TGTGCCAGCAGGACAGGGGCCTCTGGAGAAAAACTGTTTTTT CASRTGASGEKLFF
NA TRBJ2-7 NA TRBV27 TGTGCCAGCAGTTTATCGTTTAATCTAGGAACCTACGAGCAGTACTTC CASSLSFNLGTYEQYF
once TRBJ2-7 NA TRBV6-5 TGTGCCAGCAGTTACTCGAATTTGGGACCCAACGAGCAGTACTTC CASSYSNLGPNEQYF
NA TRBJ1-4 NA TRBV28 TGTGCCAGCAGTCGGGGGGGGGAAAAACTGTTTTTT CASSRGGEKLFF
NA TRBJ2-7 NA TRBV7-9 TGTGCCAGCAGCCCAAGAGTGGGACTTTCCTACGAGCAGTACTTC CASSPRVGLSYEQYF
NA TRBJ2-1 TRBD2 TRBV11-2 TGTGCCAGCAGCCCCCCGGGACTAGCGGGAGGGGAGCAGTTCTTC CASSPPGLAGGEQFF
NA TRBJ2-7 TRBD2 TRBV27 TGTGCCAGCAGTTTAGCGGTAGCGGGTGTCCCCTACGAGCAGTACTTC CASSLAVAGVPYEQYF
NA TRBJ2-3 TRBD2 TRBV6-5 TGTGCCAGCAGCTACCTGACTAGCGGGGAGGACGATACGCAGTATTTT CASSYLTSGEDDTQYF
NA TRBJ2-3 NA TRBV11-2 TGTGCCAGCAGCTTAGTCGGGCCCACCTATACGCAGTATTTT CASSLVGPTYTQYF
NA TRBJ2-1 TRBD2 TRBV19 TGTGCCAGTAGACCAATAGGGACTAGCGGATACAATGAGCAGTTCTTC CASRPIGTSGYNEQFF